This T cell receptor beta chain originates from a study of cytomegalovirus exposure and HLA in healthy donors. The PCR made use of 60 Vbeta and 13 Jbeta primers. Per the original methods: In a later analysis, roughly 10 million of some 80 million unique beta chains occurred in at least two donors. Clones were read by immunoSEQ multiplex PCR, and TCRdb kept only the in-frame ones, dropping some. V, J and clone size derive from that table, while D and trimming were established from the DNA sequence. In the table there are 85,000 to 120,000 clones, about 75% of which are singletons. This clone showed up just once. Germline assignment: CDR1 SGDLS and CDR2 YYNGEE. V shed 4 bases, J shed 4 bases, and the junction held 3 bases outside the gene matches. The CDR3 covers 14 residues.

The chain links TRBV9 to TRBJ1-5; 9 bases match TRBD1. The sequence was obtained from a man aged 40-49 years in good health and CMV-seronegative. The specimen was PBMCs. CDR3 residues: CASSLTGGNQPQHF. CDR3 nucleotides: TGTGCCAGCAGCTTGACAGGGGGGAATCAGCCCCAGCATTTT.